This entry concerns a single T cell receptor beta chain. Its antigen is currently unknown. These data come from a study of cytomegalovirus exposure and HLA in healthy donors. The CDR3 length is 14 residues. Germline-derived CDR1 and CDR2 are SGHAT and FQNNGV. Trimming removed 4 bases from V and 6 bases from J; junction bases left unmatched: 5. Study-wide results and caveats: The study listed roughly 160 cytomegalovirus-associated TCR beta chains.

The PCR had 60 Vbeta and 13 Jbeta primers. Only in-frame clones appear in the TCRdb table, and some are missing; sequencing was by immunoSEQ multiplex PCR. The sample includes 120,000 to 150,000 clones, roughly 80% seen only once; the top ten take approximately 2.9%. This rearrangement joins TRBV11-2 to TRBJ2-2, with 7 bases fitting TRBD1. This receptor was obtained from a man in his forties in good health and CMV-seropositive. Sequences were obtained from PBMCs. Here the CDR3 DNA reads TGTGCCAGCAGCTCACAGGGGTTTGCCGGGGAGCTGTTTTTT. This encodes CASSSQGFAGELFF.